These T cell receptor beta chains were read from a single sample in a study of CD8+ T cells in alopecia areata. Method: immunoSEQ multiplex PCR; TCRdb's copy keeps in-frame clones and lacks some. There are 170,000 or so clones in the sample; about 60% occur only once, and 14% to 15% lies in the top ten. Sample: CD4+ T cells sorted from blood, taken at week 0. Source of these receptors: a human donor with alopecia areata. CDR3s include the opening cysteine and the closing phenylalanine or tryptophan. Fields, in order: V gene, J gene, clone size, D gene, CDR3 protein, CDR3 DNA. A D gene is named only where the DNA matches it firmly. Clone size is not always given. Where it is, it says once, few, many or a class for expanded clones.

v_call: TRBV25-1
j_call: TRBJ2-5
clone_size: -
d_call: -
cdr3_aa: CASSEWVSETQYF
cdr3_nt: TGTGCCAGCAGTGAATGGGTTAGCGAGACCCAGTACTTC

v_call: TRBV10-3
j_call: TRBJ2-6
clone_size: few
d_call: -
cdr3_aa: CAIKVGSGANVLTF
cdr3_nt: TGTGCCATCAAGGTGGGCTCTGGGGCCAACGTCCTGACTTTC

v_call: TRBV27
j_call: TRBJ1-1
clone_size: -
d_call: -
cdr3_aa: CASSNRYYTEAFF
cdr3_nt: TGTGCCAGCAGTAACAGGTATTACACTGAAGCTTTCTTT

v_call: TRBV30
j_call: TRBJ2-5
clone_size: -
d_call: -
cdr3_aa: CAWSANQWTQYF
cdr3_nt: TGTGCCTGGAGTGCCAACCAATGGACCCAGTACTTC

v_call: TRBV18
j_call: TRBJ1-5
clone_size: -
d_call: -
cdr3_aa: CASSPLGSGNQPQHF
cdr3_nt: TGTGCCAGCTCACCCTTAGGGTCCGGCAATCAGCCCCAGCATTTT

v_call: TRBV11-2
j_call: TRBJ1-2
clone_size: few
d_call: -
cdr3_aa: CASSLSNSYGYTF
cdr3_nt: TGTGCCAGCAGCTTAAGTAACAGTTATGGCTACACCTTC

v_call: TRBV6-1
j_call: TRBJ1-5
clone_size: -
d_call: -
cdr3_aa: CASRDGSNQPQHF
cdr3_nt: TGTGCCAGCCGGGACGGCAGCAATCAGCCCCAGCATTTT

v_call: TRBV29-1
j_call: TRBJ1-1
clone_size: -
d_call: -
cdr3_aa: CSVESSLNTEAFF
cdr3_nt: TGCAGCGTTGAATCCAGCTTGAACACTGAAGCTTTCTTT

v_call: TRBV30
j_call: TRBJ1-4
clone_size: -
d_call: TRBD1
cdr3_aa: CAWGRTAGQIYEKLFF
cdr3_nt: TGTGCCTGGGGCCGAACGGCGGGACAGATTTATGAAAAACTGTTTTTT

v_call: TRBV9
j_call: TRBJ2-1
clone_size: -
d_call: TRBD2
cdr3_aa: CASSWTSGGHNEQFF
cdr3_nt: TGTGCCAGCAGCTGGACTAGCGGGGGTCACAATGAGCAGTTCTTC

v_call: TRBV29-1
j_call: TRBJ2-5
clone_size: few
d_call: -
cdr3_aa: CSVVKDSETQYF
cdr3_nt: TGCAGCGTTGTGAAAGACTCAGAGACCCAGTACTTC

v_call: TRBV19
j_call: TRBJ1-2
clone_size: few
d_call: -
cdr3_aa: CASGTTAGYGYTF
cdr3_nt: TGTGCCAGTGGTACAACAGCGGGCTATGGCTACACCTTC

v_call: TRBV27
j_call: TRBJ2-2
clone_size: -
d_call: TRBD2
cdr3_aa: CASSLGLAPSGELFF
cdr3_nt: TGTGCCAGCAGTTTGGGACTAGCGCCATCCGGGGAGCTGTTTTTT

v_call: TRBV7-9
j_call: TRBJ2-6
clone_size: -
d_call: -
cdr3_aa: CASTAPERAGANVLTF
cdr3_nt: TGTGCCAGCACCGCCCCCGAAAGGGCTGGGGCCAACGTCCTGACTTTC

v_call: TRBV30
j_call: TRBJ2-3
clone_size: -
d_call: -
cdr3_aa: CAWSKSTDTQYF
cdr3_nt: TGTGCCTGGAGTAAGTCGACAGATACGCAGTATTTT